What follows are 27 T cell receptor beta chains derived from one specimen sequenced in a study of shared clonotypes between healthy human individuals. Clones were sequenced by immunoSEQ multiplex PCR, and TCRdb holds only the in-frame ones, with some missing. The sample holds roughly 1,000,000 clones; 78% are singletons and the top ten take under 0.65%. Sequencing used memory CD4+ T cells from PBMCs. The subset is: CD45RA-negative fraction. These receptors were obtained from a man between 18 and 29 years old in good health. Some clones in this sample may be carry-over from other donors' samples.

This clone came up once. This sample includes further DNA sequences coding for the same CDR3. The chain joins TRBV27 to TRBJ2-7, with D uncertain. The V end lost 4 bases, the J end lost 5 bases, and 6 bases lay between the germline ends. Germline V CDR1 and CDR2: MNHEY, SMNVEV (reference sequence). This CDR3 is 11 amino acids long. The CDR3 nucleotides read TGTGCCAGCAGTTACTACGACGAGCAGTACTTC. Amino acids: CASSYYDEQYF.

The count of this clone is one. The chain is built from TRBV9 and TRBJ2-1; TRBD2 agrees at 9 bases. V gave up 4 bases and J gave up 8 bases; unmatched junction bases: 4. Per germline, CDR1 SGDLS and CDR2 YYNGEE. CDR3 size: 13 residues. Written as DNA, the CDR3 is TGTGCCAGCAGCCCGGGACTAGCCTATGAGCAGTTCTTC. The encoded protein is CASSPGLAYEQFF.

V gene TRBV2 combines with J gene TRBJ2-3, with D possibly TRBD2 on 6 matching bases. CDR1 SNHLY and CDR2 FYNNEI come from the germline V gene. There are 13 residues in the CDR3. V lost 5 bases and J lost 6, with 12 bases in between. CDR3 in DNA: TGTGCCAGCAGTCAGCGGGCGGCCGATACGCAGTATTTT. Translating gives CASSQRAADTQYF.

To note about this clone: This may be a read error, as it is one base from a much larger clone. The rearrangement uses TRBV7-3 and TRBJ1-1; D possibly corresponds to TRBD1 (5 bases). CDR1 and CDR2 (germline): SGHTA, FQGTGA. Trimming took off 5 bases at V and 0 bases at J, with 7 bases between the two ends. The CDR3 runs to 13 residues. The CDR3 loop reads CASSGGVNTEAFF. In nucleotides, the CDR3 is TGTGCCAGCAGCGGAGGGGTGAACACTGAAGCTTTCTTT.

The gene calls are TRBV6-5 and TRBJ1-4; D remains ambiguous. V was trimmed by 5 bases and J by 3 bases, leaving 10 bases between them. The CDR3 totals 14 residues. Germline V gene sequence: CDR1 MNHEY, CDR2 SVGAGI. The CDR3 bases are TGTGCCAGCAGTAGAGGACTCTCTAATGAAAAACTGTTTTTT. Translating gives CASSRGLSNEKLFF.

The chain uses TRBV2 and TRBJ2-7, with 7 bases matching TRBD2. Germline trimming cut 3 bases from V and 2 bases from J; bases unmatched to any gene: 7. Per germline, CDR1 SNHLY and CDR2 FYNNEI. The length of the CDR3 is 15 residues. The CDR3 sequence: CASSESREFAYEQYF. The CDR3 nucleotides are TGTGCCAGCAGTGAGTCGCGGGAGTTCGCCTACGAGCAGTACTTC.

CDR3 loop: CASSHYSYEQYF. The CDR3 DNA reads as TGTGCCAGCAGTCACTACTCCTACGAGCAGTACTTC. V gene TRBV2 combines with J gene TRBJ2-7; no clear D. V was clipped by 5 bases and J by 0 bases, with 5 bases between them. Germline V CDR1 and CDR2: SNHLY, FYNNEI. The CDR3 runs to 12 residues.

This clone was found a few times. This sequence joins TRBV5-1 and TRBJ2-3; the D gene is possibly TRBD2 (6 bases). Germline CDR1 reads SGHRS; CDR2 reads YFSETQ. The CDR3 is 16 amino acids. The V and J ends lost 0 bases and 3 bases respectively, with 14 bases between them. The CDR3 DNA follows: TGCGCCAGCAGCTTGGTTGTAGCGGAGGGTACAGATACGCAGTATTTT. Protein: CASSLVVAEGTDTQYF.

CDR3 in DNA: TGCGCCAGCAGCCTCCGGTGGGACGGTTCCTACGAGCAGTACTTC. Its translation: CASSLRWDGSYEQYF. The V call is TRBV4-1, the J call TRBJ2-7; D tentatively fits TRBD1 or TRBD2 (5 bases each). Per the germline V gene, CDR1 is MGHRA and CDR2 is YSYEKL. Trimming removed 4 bases at V and 1 base at J, with 14 bases between. The CDR3 is 15 residues long.

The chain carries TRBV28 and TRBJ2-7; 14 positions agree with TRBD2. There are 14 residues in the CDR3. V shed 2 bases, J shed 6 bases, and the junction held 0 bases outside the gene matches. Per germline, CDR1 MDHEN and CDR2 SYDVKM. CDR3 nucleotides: TGTGCCAGCAGTTTAGGACTAGCGGGAGGCGAGCAGTACTTC. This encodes CASSLGLAGGEQYF.

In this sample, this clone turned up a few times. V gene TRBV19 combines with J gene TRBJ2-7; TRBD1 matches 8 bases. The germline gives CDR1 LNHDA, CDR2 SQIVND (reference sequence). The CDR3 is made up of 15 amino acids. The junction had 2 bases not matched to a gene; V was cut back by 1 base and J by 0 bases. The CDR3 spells CASSIVGQVSYEQYF. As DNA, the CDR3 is TGTGCCAGTAGTATAGTGGGACAGGTCTCCTACGAGCAGTACTTC.

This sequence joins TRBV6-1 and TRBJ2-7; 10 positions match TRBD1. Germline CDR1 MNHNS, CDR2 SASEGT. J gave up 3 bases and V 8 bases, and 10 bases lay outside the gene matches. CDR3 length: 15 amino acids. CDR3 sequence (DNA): TGTGCCAGCGGGACTCGGGACAGGGGAGTCTACGAGCAGTACTTC. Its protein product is CASGTRDRGVYEQYF.

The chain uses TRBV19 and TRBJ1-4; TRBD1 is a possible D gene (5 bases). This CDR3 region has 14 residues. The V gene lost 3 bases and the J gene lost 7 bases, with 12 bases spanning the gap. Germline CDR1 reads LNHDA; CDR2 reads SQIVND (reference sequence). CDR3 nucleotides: TGTGCCAGTAGTATGTCCAGGGTCGGTGAAAAACTGTTTTTT. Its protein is CASSMSRVGEKLFF.

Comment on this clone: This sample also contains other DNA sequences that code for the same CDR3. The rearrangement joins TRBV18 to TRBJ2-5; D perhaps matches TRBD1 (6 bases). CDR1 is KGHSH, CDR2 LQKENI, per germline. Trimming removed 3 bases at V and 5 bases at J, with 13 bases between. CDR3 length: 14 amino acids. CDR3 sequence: CASSPEGGRETQYF. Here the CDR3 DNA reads TGTGCCAGCTCACCTGAAGGGGGAAGGGAGACCCAGTACTTC.

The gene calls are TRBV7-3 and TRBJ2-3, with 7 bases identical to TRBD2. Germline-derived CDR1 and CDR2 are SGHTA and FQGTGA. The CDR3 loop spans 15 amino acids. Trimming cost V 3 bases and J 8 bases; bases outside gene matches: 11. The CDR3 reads CASSLGRGGFGTQYF. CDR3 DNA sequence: TGTGCCAGCAGCTTGGGGAGGGGAGGCTTCGGTACGCAGTATTTT.

The DNA for the CDR3 is TGCGCCAGCAGGGAGAACACCGGGGAGCTGTTTTTT. This sequence encodes CASRENTGELFF. The rearrangement uses TRBV10-2 and TRBJ2-2; no clear D gene. Germline lookup yields CDR1 WSHSY and CDR2 SAAADI. CDR3 length: 12 amino acids. The V and J ends lost 6 bases and 1 base respectively, with 3 bases between them.

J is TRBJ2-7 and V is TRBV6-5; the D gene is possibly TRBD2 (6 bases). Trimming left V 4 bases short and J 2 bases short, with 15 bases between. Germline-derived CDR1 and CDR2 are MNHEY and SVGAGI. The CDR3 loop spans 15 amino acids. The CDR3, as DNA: TGTGCCAGCAGTTCCGCGGGGTCAGCTACCTACGAGCAGTACTTC. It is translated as CASSSAGSATYEQYF.

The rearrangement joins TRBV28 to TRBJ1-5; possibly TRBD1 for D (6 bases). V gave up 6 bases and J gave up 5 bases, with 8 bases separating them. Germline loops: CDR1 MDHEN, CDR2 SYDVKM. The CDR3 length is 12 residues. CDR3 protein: CASRDSHQPQHF. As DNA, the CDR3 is TGTGCCAGCAGGGACAGTCATCAGCCCCAGCATTTT.

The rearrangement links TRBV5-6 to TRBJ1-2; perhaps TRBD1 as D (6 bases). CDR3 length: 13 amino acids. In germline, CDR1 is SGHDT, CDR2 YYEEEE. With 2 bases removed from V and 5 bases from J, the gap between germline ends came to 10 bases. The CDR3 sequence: CASSFPDRYGYTF. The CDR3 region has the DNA TGTGCCAGCAGCTTCCCGGACAGATATGGCTACACCTTC.

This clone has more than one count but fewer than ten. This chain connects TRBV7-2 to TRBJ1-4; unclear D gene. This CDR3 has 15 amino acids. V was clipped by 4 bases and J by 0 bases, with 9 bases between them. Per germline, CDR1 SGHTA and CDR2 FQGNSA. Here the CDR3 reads CASSSSRATNEKLFF. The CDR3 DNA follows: TGTGCCAGCAGCTCCAGTAGGGCAACTAATGAAAAACTGTTTTTT.

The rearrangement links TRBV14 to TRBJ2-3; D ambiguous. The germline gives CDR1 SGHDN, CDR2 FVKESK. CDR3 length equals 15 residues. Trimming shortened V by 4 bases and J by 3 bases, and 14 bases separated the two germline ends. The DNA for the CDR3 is TGTGCCAGCAGCCCCCGGGCAAGTTCTACAGATACGCAGTATTTT. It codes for CASSPRASSTDTQYF.

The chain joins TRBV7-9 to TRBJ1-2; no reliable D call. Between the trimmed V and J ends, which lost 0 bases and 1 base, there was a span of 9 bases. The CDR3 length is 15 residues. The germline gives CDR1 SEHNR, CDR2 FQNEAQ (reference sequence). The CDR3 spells CASSLAAGDNYGYTF. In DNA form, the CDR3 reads TGTGCCAGCAGCTTAGCGGCTGGGGATAACTATGGCTACACCTTC.

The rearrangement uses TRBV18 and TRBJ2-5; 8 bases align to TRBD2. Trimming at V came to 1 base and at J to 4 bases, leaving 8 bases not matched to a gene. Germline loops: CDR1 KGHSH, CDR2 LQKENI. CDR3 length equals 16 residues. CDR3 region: CASSPRSSGQGETQYF. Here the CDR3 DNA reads TGTGCCAGCTCACCACGTTCTAGCGGGCAGGGAGAGACCCAGTACTTC.

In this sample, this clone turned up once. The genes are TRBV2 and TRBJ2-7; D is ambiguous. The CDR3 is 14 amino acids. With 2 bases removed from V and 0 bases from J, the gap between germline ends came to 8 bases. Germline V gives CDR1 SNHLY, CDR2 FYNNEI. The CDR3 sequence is CASSERARSYEQYF. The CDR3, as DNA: TGTGCCAGCAGTGAACGGGCACGCTCCTACGAGCAGTACTTC.

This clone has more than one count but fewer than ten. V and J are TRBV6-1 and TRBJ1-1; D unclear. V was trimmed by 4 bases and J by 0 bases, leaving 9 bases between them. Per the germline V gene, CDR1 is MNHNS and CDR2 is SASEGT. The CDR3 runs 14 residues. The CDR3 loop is CASSAQPMNTEAFF. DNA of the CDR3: TGTGCCAGCAGTGCGCAGCCCATGAACACTGAAGCTTTCTTT.

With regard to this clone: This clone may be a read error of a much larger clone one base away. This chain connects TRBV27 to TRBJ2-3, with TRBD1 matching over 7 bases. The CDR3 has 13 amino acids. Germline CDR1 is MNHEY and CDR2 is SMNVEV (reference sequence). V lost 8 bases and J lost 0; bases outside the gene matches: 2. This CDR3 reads CASRDSSTDTQYF. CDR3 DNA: TGTGCCAGCCGGGACAGTAGCACAGATACGCAGTATTTT.

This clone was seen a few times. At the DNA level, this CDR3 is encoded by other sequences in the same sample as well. The CDR3 loop reads CASLRGGSTDTQYF. CDR3 coding DNA: TGCGCCAGCCTGCGGGGGGGCTCTACAGATACGCAGTATTTT. This chain uses TRBV5-1 with TRBJ2-3, with 9 nucleotides matching TRBD2. The CDR3 extends over 14 amino acids. Per germline, CDR1 SGHRS and CDR2 YFSETQ. The J segment lost 3 bases and the V segment lost 7 bases, leaving 6 bases of the junction unmatched.